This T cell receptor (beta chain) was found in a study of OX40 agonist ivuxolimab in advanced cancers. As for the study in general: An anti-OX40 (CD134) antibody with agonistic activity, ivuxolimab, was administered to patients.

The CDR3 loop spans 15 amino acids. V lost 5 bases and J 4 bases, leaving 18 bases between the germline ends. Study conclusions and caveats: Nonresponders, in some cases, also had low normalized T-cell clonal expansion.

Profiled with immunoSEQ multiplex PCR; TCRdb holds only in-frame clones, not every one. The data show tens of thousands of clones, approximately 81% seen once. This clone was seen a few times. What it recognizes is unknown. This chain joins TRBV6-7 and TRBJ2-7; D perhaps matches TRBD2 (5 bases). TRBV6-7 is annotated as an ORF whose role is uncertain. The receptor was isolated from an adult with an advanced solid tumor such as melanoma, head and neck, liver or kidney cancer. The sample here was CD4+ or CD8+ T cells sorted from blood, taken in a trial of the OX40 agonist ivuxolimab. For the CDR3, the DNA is TGTGCCAGCAGTCCCCATCCCGACGGGGAGTACGAGCAGTACTTC. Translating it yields CASSPHPDGEYEQYF.